The 20 T cell receptor beta chains presented below share a single source sample, sequenced in a study of T cell repertoires in cytomegalovirus infection. Each CDR3 protein is one row after TCRdb ran MiXCR on the reads. Altogether over 150,000 distinct CDR3 sequences are present, roughly 15% being singletons, with the ten largest covering about 23%. Input material: CD8+ T cells from PBMCs. These receptors came from a human donor in good health (CMV status not recorded). Some clones in this sample may be carry-over from other donors' samples.

This clonotype showed up many times. The chain has TRBV7-2 and TRBJ2-2, with 7 bases that match TRBD1. The V and J ends lost 3 bases and 4 bases, in that order; junction bases with no gene match: 5. This CDR3 region has 15 residues. Germline V gene lookup returns CDR1 SGHTA and CDR2 FQGNSA. DNA for the CDR3: TGTGCCAGCAGCTTCCGGGACAGAGGCACCGGGGAGCTGTTTTTT. It specifies CASSFRDRGTGELFF. Using reference TRBV7-2 and TRBJ2-2 for the parts outside the CDR3, the full variable domain is GAGVSQSPSNKVTEKGKDVELRCDPISGHTALYWYRQSLGQGLEFLIYFQGNSAPDKSGLPSDRFSAERTGGSVSTLTIQRTQQEDSAVYLCASSFRDRGTGELFFGEGSRLTVL.

The chain links TRBV29-1 to TRBJ1-1; TRBD1 agrees at 9 bases. The CDR3 has 15 residues. V was clipped by 6 bases and J by 5 bases; unmatched bases: 13. Looked up from germline, CDR1 is SQVTM and CDR2 is ANQGSEA. CDR3 sequence: CSVPDRGFSGTEAFF. The CDR3 bases are TGCAGCGTCCCGGACAGGGGATTTTCGGGGACTGAAGCTTTCTTT. The full variable domain, completed using reference TRBV29-1 and TRBJ1-1, is SAVISQKPSRDICQRGTSLTIQCQVDSQVTMMFWYRQQPGQSLTLIATANQGSEATYESGFVIDKFPISRPNLTFSTLTVSNMSPEDSSIYLCSVPDRGFSGTEAFFGQGTRLTVV.

In DNA, the CDR3 is TGTGCCACGGACCCTACCGGATCACCCCTCCACTTT. It specifies CATDPTGSPLHF. The V gene is TRBV7-9, the J gene TRBJ1-6, with no clear D. Germline V CDR1 and CDR2: SEHNR, FQNEAQ (reference sequence). The V end was cut by 10 bases, the J end by 10 bases, with 14 bases between. The CDR3 extends over 12 amino acids.

The chain is built from TRBV6-2 or TRBV6-3 and TRBJ2-7, with D unclear. CDR3 length equals 14 residues. Germline CDR1 and CDR2: MNHEY and SVGEGT. V gave up 2 bases and J gave up 0 bases, with 8 bases separating them. CDR3 nucleotides: TGTGCCAGCAGTTACCTTGGGTTCTCCTACGAGCAGTACTTC. As protein: CASSYLGFSYEQYF.

This clonotype showed up just a few times. The chain combines TRBV20-1 with TRBJ2-7, with 13 positions matching TRBD2. CDR1 and CDR2 from the germline V gene are DFQATT and SNEGSKA (reference sequence). The CDR3 consists of 17 residues. Losses at the gene ends were 1 base for V and 7 bases for J; bases not matched to a gene: 13. The CDR3 DNA follows: TGCAGTGCTAGAGTGGGACTAGCGGGGCCTAGGGTTGGGGAGCAGTACTTC. Translated, it gives CSARVGLAGPRVGEQYF.

This chain links TRBV7-9 with TRBJ2-1, with D tentatively TRBD1 (6 bases). V was pared by 4 bases and J by 2 bases, with 12 bases between. Germline V lookup: CDR1 SEHNR, CDR2 FQNEAQ (reference sequence). The CDR3 is 15 residues long. The DNA for the CDR3 is TGTGCCAGCAGCTGGAAGGACAGCACCTACAATGAGCAGTTCTTC. Protein product: CASSWKDSTYNEQFF.

This chain links TRBV20-1 with TRBJ2-7; 10 nucleotides align to TRBD2. The CDR3 runs 15 residues. Germline V gene lookup returns CDR1 DFQATT and CDR2 SNEGSKA (reference sequence). Trimming took 5 bases from V and 2 from J; bases not matched to a gene: 9. CDR3 sequence reads: CSASVLAGDPYEQYF. The CDR3, as DNA: TGCAGTGCTTCAGTCCTAGCGGGGGACCCCTACGAGCAGTACTTC.

This clonotype was counted only a few times. The V call is TRBV29-1, the J call TRBJ1-4, with D unclear. CDR1 SQVTM and CDR2 ANQGSEA come from the germline V gene. With 7 bases removed from V and 3 bases from J, the gap between germline ends came to 15 bases. This CDR3 comprises 14 residues. DNA of the CDR3: TGCAGCGCCTCCGGAGGGCGATCTAATGAAAAACTGTTTTTT. Its protein product is CSASGGRSNEKLFF.

At least ten counts were recorded for this clonotype. CDR3 loop: CAGTSLRPDTGELFF. The DNA of the CDR3 is TGTGCCGGGACATCGCTTAGGCCCGACACCGGGGAGCTGTTTTTT. The V and J genes are TRBV7-9 and TRBJ2-2, with D possibly TRBD1 on 6 matching bases. CDR1 and CDR2 from the germline V gene are SEHNR and FQNEAQ (reference sequence). CDR3 size: 15 residues. V shed 11 bases and J shed 3 bases, with 19 bases lying between them.

This clonotype appeared a few times. V gene TRBV2 combines with J gene TRBJ1-4; TRBD1 is a possible D gene (6 bases). Trimming took off 2 bases at V and 6 bases at J, with 10 bases between the two ends. The CDR3 covers 14 residues. The germline V gene has CDR1 SNHLY and CDR2 FYNNEI. The CDR3 loop reads CASSERGSDEKLFF. In DNA, the CDR3 is TGTGCCAGCAGTGAAAGGGGGAGCGATGAAAAACTGTTTTTT.

This clonotype was counted between two and nine times. The chain employs TRBV6-5 and TRBJ2-5; no clear D gene. This CDR3 spans 15 amino acids. Looked up from germline, CDR1 is MNHEY and CDR2 is SVGAGI. V shed 0 bases and J shed 5 bases, with 13 bases lying between them. CDR3 bases: TGTGCCAGCAGTTACTCCGTGGCGAGTGAGGAGACCCAGTACTTC. Translating gives CASSYSVASEETQYF.

This clonotype was found a few times. The chain combines TRBV28 with TRBJ2-2; possibly TRBD1 for D (6 bases). The CDR3 loop spans 13 amino acids. V was shortened by 7 bases and J by 3 bases, with 9 bases between the two germline ends. Germline CDR1 and CDR2: MDHEN and SYDVKM. CDR3 sequence: CASIEGDTGELFF. The CDR3 bases are TGTGCCAGCATTGAGGGGGACACCGGGGAGCTGTTTTTT.

The table lists this clonotype with a few counts. The chain employs TRBV6-2 or TRBV6-3 and TRBJ2-3; 8 bases are a match to TRBD2. CDR3 length equals 17 residues. Germline loops: CDR1 MNHEY, CDR2 SVGEGT. V was pared by 4 bases and J by 0 bases, with 9 bases of the junction left unmatched. The CDR3 coding sequence is TGTGCCAGCAGTTCACGGGGGACTAGGCGTAGCACAGATACGCAGTATTTT. The encoded protein is CASSSRGTRRSTDTQYF.

The chain links TRBV28 to TRBJ1-5; 7 bases map to TRBD1. Germline V lookup: CDR1 MDHEN, CDR2 SYDVKM. V shed 5 bases and J 0 bases; nucleotides not matched to a gene: 7. This CDR3 is built from 16 residues. The CDR3 sequence: CASSKEQGNSNQPQHF. CDR3 nucleotide sequence: TGTGCCAGCAGTAAGGAACAGGGGAATAGCAATCAGCCCCAGCATTTT.

This clonotype was found a few times. The CDR3 DNA is TGTGCCAGCAGTTTAGGGGCGACTAATGAAAAACTGTTTTTT. Its protein is CASSLGATNEKLFF. V is TRBV12-3 or TRBV12-4 and J is TRBJ1-4, with D hard to call. V was clipped by 1 base and J by 2 bases, with 5 bases between them. The CDR3 is 14 amino acids.

The gene calls are TRBV7-9 and TRBJ1-1; D is unclear. The CDR3 has 15 residues. V was trimmed by 5 bases and J by 1 base, leaving 14 bases between them. Germline loops: CDR1 SEHNR, CDR2 FQNEAQ (reference sequence). The CDR3 sequence: CASSILKAENTEAFF. The CDR3 nucleotides read TGTGCCAGCAGCATACTGAAGGCAGAGAACACTGAAGCTTTCTTT.

V usage is TRBV7-9 and J usage is TRBJ1-1; D perhaps matches TRBD1 (5 bases). Germline V CDR1 and CDR2: SEHNR, FQNEAQ (reference sequence). V gave up 6 bases and J gave up 8 bases, with 13 bases separating them. The CDR3 sequence is 12 residues long. The DNA of the CDR3 is TGTGCCAGCAGATCGGGACGGGACGAAGCTTTCTTT. Translating it yields CASRSGRDEAFF.

This clonotype was seen a handful of times. The V and J genes are TRBV5-5 and TRBJ2-7; tentatively, D is TRBD2 (5 bases). The CDR3 is 15 residues long. The V gene's germline CDR1 is SGHKS and CDR2 YYEKEE (reference sequence). The V end was cut by 4 bases, the J end by 5 bases, with 19 bases between. CDR3 sequence: CASSAGGSPRDEQYF. The CDR3 DNA reads TGTGCCAGCAGCGCCGGTGGGAGTCCGAGGGACGAGCAGTACTTC. The complete variable domain, with remaining parts taken from reference TRBV5-5 and TRBJ2-7, reads DAGVTQSPTHLIKTRGQQVTLRCSPISGHKSVSWYQQVLGQGPQFIFQYYEKEERGRGNFPDRFSARQFPNYSSELNVNALLLGDSALYLCASSAGGSPRDEQYFGPGTRLTVT.

In its sample, this clonotype was seen a few times. This sequence joins TRBV7-9 and TRBJ2-3; no clear D. Germline lookup yields CDR1 SEHNR and CDR2 FQNEAQ (reference sequence). Trimming took 5 bases from V and 1 from J, leaving 13 bases between them. The CDR3 runs to 15 residues. The CDR3 coding sequence is TGTGCCAGCAGCCCACCGGGCTCGGGCACAGATACGCAGTATTTT. Translated: CASSPPGSGTDTQYF.

The gene calls are TRBV13 and TRBJ2-3; D is possibly TRBD1 (5 bases). Germline CDR1 is PRHDT and CDR2 is FYEKMQ (reference sequence). Trimming cost V 9 bases and J 3 bases, with 10 bases left between them. The CDR3 sequence is 12 residues long. For the CDR3, the DNA is TGTGCCAGTAATCAGGGAACAGATACGCAGTATTTT. Amino acids: CASNQGTDTQYF.